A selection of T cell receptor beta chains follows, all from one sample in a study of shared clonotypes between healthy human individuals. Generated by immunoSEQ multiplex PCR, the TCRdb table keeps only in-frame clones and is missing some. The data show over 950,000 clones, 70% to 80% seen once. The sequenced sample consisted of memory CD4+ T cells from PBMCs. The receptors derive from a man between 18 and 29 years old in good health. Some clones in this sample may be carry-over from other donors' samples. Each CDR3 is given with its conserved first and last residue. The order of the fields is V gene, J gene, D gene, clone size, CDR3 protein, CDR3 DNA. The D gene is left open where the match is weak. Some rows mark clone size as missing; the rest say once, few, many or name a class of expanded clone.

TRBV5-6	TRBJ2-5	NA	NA	CASSLFPVGTQYF	TGTGCCAGCAGCTTGTTCCCGGTTGGGACCCAGTACTTC
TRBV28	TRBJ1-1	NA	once	CASSPPRGGYTEAFF	TGTGCCAGCAGTCCGCCACGGGGGGGGTACACTGAAGCTTTCTTT
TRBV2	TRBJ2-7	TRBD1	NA	CASGAGTGRYEQYF	TGTGCCAGCGGGGCCGGGACAGGGAGATACGAGCAGTACTTC
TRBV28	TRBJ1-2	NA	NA	CASSIGGNGYTF	TGTGCCAGCAGCATCGGTGGTAACGGCTACACCTTC
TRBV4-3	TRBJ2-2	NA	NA	CASSLEFTGELFF	TGCGCCAGCAGCCTAGAGTTCACCGGGGAGCTGTTTTTT
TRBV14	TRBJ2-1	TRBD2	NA	CASSRGLAVPSYNEQFF	TGTGCCAGCAGCCGGGGACTAGCGGTCCCCTCCTACAATGAGCAGTTCTTC
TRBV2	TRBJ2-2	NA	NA	CASSIMEDTGELFF	TGTGCCAGCAGCATTATGGAGGACACCGGGGAGCTGTTTTTT
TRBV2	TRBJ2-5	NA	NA	CASTLAVQETQYF	TGTGCCAGCACCCTAGCAGTCCAAGAGACCCAGTACTTC
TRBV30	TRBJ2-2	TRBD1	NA	CAWGPLGQGGLFF	TGTGCCTGGGGTCCTCTGGGACAGGGCGGGCTGTTTTTT
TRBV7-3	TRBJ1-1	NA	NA	CASSPGTTQYAFF	TGTGCCAGCAGCCCCGGGACAACCCAGTATGCTTTCTTT
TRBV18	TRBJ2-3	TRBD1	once	CASSSRTGGTDTQYF	TGTGCCAGCTCATCCCGGACAGGGGGCACAGATACGCAGTATTTT
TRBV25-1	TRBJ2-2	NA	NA	CASSVKSPLWELFF	TGTGCCAGCAGTGTTAAGAGTCCCTTGTGGGAGCTGTTTTTT
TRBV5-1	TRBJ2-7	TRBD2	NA	CASSGGSQVHEQYF	TGCGCCAGCAGTGGCGGGAGCCAGGTCCACGAGCAGTACTTC